This T cell receptor beta chain was sequenced for a study of blood T cell repertoires in COVID-19. As for the study in general: The United States, Italy and Spain provided the acute and convalescent COVID-19 samples. PBMCs, B-cell-depleted T cells, or T cells were the source of the cDNA or gDNA that made up the material.

In the source study's methods: It was from reference gene primer amplification that nucleated cell counts were estimated. Using immunoSEQ multiplex PCR, the repertoire was profiled, and TCRdb retains in-frame clones only, with some absent. That table gives V, J and clone size, and the DNA gave D and trimming. The sample yields fewer than 130,000 clones, approximately 80% seen once. Germline V gives CDR1 MNHEY, CDR2 SMNVEV (reference sequence). This CDR3 comprises 14 residues. Trimming took off 5 bases at V and 0 bases at J, with 8 bases between the two ends. The chain employs TRBV27 and TRBJ1-5, with a tentative D call TRBD1 (5 bases). This clonotype was sampled from a man between 65 and 85 years old with active or convalescent COVID-19. What was sequenced was peripheral blood. The CDR3 DNA reads TGTGCCAGCAGTCCAGGGTATAGCAATCAGCCCCAGCATTTT. It specifies CASSPGYSNQPQHF.